This T cell receptor beta chain was documented in a study of T cell responses to AZD1222 COVID-19 vaccine. Study summary: Second-dose intervals of approximately 4 or approximately 12 weeks were pooled.

From germline, CDR1 is SEHNR and CDR2 FQNEAQ (reference sequence). This CDR3 is built from 13 residues. Trimming shortened V by 5 bases and J by 6 bases, and 13 bases separated the two germline ends. As concerns this clone: Its antigen is still unknown.

Using immunoSEQ multiplex PCR, the repertoire was profiled, and TCRdb retains in-frame clones only, with some absent. The data hold about 130,000 clones, with approximately 94% observed a single time. Study-wide findings and caveats: The donors showed a predominance of white British ancestry and of females, with possible underestimation of clonal diversity. Regions 160-218 and 743-854 dominated among vaccine-associated CD4 TCRs spanning spike.

The gene calls are TRBV7-9 and TRBJ1-1; no firm D call. This clonotype was obtained from an adult in good health. This specimen was peripheral blood, taken on day 0 of AZD1222 vaccination. The chain's CDR3 is CASSPPEGSEAFF. Written as DNA, the CDR3 is TGTGCCAGCAGCCCCCCGGAGGGCTCTGAAGCTTTCTTT.